Shown below are 19 T cell receptor beta chains from a single sample sequenced in a study of blood T cell repertoires in COVID-19. Profiled with immunoSEQ multiplex PCR; TCRdb holds only in-frame clones, not every one. This sample has about 86,000 clones, with roughly four fifths found just once. Sample: peripheral blood. Every receptor here comes from a woman older than 75 with acute or convalescent COVID-19.

The chain's CDR3 is CASSRTGVPNTEAFF. CDR3 sequence (DNA): TGTGCCAGTAGTAGGACGGGGGTCCCCAACACTGAAGCTTTCTTT. This chain links TRBV19 with TRBJ1-1; D is perhaps TRBD1 (5 bases). V lost 4 bases and J 2 bases, leaving 14 bases between the germline ends. CDR1 LNHDA and CDR2 SQIVND come from the germline V gene (reference sequence). The CDR3 consists of 15 residues.

The chain couples TRBV10-1 to TRBJ1-2; a weak D match, TRBD1 (6 bases). Germline CDR1 and CDR2: WNHNN and SYGVQD (reference sequence). The V end lost 3 bases, the J end lost 5 bases, and 10 bases lay between the germline ends. CDR3 length: 13 amino acids. The chain's CDR3 is CASSDYREYGYTF. CDR3 in DNA: TGCGCCAGCAGTGACTACAGGGAATATGGCTACACCTTC.

This clone was found once. This sequence joins TRBV2 and TRBJ2-3; D is ambiguous. CDR1 and CDR2 (germline): SNHLY, FYNNEI. Trimming stripped 1 base from V and 6 bases from J, with 11 bases between. The CDR3 is 14 amino acids. CDR3 amino acids: CASSEGFPRDTQYF. Here the CDR3 DNA reads TGTGCCAGCAGTGAAGGATTTCCGAGGGATACGCAGTATTTT.

This chain connects TRBV21-1 to TRBJ1-3; the tabulated D call, TRBD1, remains unverified against the DNA. TRBV21-1 is deemed a pseudogene. The CDR3 is made up of 17 amino acids. CDR3 sequence (DNA): TGTGCCAGCAGCAAAGCGTTCCTCTACAGCTCTGGAAACACCATATATTTT. It encodes CASSKAFLYSSGNTIYF.

This clone was detected only once. The chain uses TRBV6-1 and TRBJ1-2; D remains unclear. Germline CDR1 and CDR2: MNHNS and SASEGT. The CDR3 sequence is 13 residues long. V was cut by 6 bases and J by 0 bases, with 8 bases left in between. The DNA for the CDR3 is TGTGCCAGCAGGCCGGGAGCTAACTATGGCTACACCTTC. It is translated as CASRPGANYGYTF.

The gene calls are TRBV5-6 and TRBJ2-2; TRBD2 matches 11 bases. The V gene end was trimmed by 2 bases and the J gene end by 7 bases; junction bases not matched to a gene: 10. Germline V gene lookup returns CDR1 SGHDT and CDR2 YYEEEE. This CDR3 is built from 17 residues. The CDR3 DNA reads TGTGCCAGCAGCTTTGGTATAGCGGGAGGGCCCATCGGGGAGCTGTTTTTT. This codes for CASSFGIAGGPIGELFF.

The chain carries TRBV19 and TRBJ1-6; D unclear. This CDR3 region has 15 residues. The V gene lost 4 bases and the J gene lost 7 bases, with 14 bases spanning the gap. Germline values: CDR1 LNHDA, CDR2 SQIVND (reference sequence). As DNA, the CDR3 is TGTGCCAGTAGTACGCGTCCGGGAGGGAATTCACCCCTCCACTTT. It encodes CASSTRPGGNSPLHF. Variable domain in full (rest from reference TRBV19 and TRBJ1-6): DGGITQSPKYLFRKEGQNVTLSCEQNLNHDAMYWYRQDPGQGLRLIYYSQIVNDFQKGDIAEGYSVSREKKESFPLTVTSAQKNPTAFYLCASSTRPGGNSPLHFGNGTRLTVT.

About this clone: Germline is not matched at one junction end, which may reflect a read error. The rearrangement links TRBV11-1 to TRBJ1-1; D not certain. CDR3 length: 8 residues. Germline lookup yields CDR1 SGHAT and CDR2 FQDESV (reference sequence). CDR3 DNA sequence: TGTGCCAGCAGCTCCTTGAGCTTT. Translating gives CASSSLSF. Drawing the rest from reference TRBV11-1 and TRBJ1-1, the complete variable domain is EAEVAQSPRYKITEKSQAVAFWCDPISGHATLYWYRQILGQGPELLVQFQDESVVDDSQLPKDRFSAERLKGVDSTLKIQPAELGDSAMYLCASSSLSFGQGTRLTVV.

This clone was seen only a few times. The rearrangement links TRBV6-6 to TRBJ1-1; 8 bases map to TRBD1. Trimming removed 5 bases from V and 1 base from J; junction bases left unmatched: 6. CDR3 size: 15 residues. Germline CDR1 MNHNY, CDR2 SVGAGI (reference sequence). The CDR3, as DNA: TGTGCCAGCAGTCAGGACAGGGACTGGAACACTGAAGCTTTCTTT. Its protein is CASSQDRDWNTEAFF.

CDR3 loop: CASSMNPGQGPYEQYF. The CDR3 region has the DNA TGTGCCAGCAGTATGAATCCTGGACAGGGACCCTACGAGCAGTACTTC. V usage is TRBV27 and J usage is TRBJ2-7; TRBD1 aligns across 8 bases. Looked up from germline, CDR1 is MNHEY and CDR2 is SMNVEV (reference sequence). The V and J ends lost 5 bases and 2 bases, in that order; junction bases with no gene match: 11. The CDR3 is 16 amino acids.

This clone was seen more than once but under ten times. The rearrangement uses TRBV6-6 and TRBJ1-2; D not resolved. Looked up from germline, CDR1 is MNHNY and CDR2 is SVGAGI (reference sequence). There are 13 residues in the CDR3. The germline V and J ends were trimmed by 0 bases and 6 bases, with 8 bases remaining between them. The CDR3 reads CASSYSGPDGYTF. The CDR3 DNA sequence: TGTGCCAGCAGTTACTCGGGCCCCGATGGCTACACCTTC.

The J gene is TRBJ1-2, the V gene TRBV3-1 (or the pseudogene TRBV3-2), with D unclear. In germline, CDR1 is LGHDT, CDR2 YNNKEL (reference sequence). With 3 bases removed from V and 7 bases from J, the gap between germline ends came to 12 bases. This CDR3 region has 13 residues. The CDR3 sequence is CASSHMDGVGYTF. In nucleotides, the CDR3 is TGTGCCAGCAGCCATATGGACGGGGTTGGCTACACCTTC.

This chain connects TRBV7-2 to TRBJ1-1; D perhaps matches TRBD1 (5 bases). Germline CDR1 is SGHTA and CDR2 is FQGNSA. Trimming removed 1 base from V and 1 base from J, with 13 bases in between. This CDR3 spans 16 amino acids. Written as DNA, the CDR3 is TGTGCCAGCAGCTTAGAGGGGTGGGGCTCGAACACTGAAGCTTTCTTT. Protein: CASSLEGWGSNTEAFF.

The V call is TRBV12-1, the J call TRBJ1-5; the table assigns TRBD1, which was not confirmed against the DNA. TRBV12-1 is a known pseudogene. The CDR3 covers 18 residues. The CDR3 bases are TGTGCCAGCAGCTGTGGGACAGGGGGCGAACTAAGCAATCAGCCCCAGCATTTT. Its translation: CASSCGTGGELSNQPQHF.

The chain combines TRBV19 with TRBJ2-1; 9 bases fit TRBD2. The CDR3 loop spans 15 amino acids. Trimming cost V 6 bases and J 0 bases; bases outside gene matches: 3. Germline CDR1 reads LNHDA; CDR2 reads SQIVND (reference sequence). The chain's CDR3 is CASRATSGSYNEQFF. In DNA, the CDR3 is TGTGCCAGTAGGGCGACTAGCGGCTCCTACAATGAGCAGTTCTTC. Looking up the rest from reference TRBV19 and TRBJ2-1 gives the full variable domain: DGGITQSPKYLFRKEGQNVTLSCEQNLNHDAMYWYRQDPGQGLRLIYYSQIVNDFQKGDIAEGYSVSREKKESFPLTVTSAQKNPTAFYLCASRATSGSYNEQFFGPGTRLTVL.

The CDR3 is CASSYSELPGTGELFF. CDR3 coding DNA: TGTGCCAGCAGTTACTCAGAACTACCGGGGACCGGGGAGCTGTTTTTT. The chain couples TRBV6-5 to TRBJ2-2; perhaps TRBD2 as D (5 bases). V was trimmed by 0 bases and J by 5 bases, leaving 13 bases between them. Germline lookup yields CDR1 MNHEY and CDR2 SVGAGI. The CDR3 has 16 amino acids.

The V gene is TRBV12-3 or TRBV12-4, the J gene TRBJ1-1; 7 positions match TRBD1. The CDR3 loop spans 13 amino acids. V shed 7 bases, J shed 8 bases, and the junction held 10 bases outside the gene matches. For the CDR3, the DNA is TGTGCCAGCAATAGACAGGGTTCTTACGAAGCTTTCTTT. Protein product: CASNRQGSYEAFF.

V is TRBV5-1 and J is TRBJ1-2; TRBD1 agrees at 8 bases. Trimming at V came to 6 bases and at J to 4 bases, leaving 8 bases not matched to a gene. Germline V CDR1 and CDR2: SGHRS, YFSETQ. CDR3 size: 14 residues. CDR3 sequence reads: CASKPGQAIYGYTF. The CDR3 DNA follows: TGCGCCAGCAAGCCGGGACAGGCTATCTATGGCTACACCTTC.

This chain links TRBV19 with TRBJ1-1; 10 bases agree with TRBD1. Per the germline V gene, CDR1 is LNHDA and CDR2 is SQIVND (reference sequence). The CDR3 is 13 amino acids. The trim removed 7 bases at V and 11 bases at J, leaving 10 bases unmatched. Written as DNA, the CDR3 is TGTGCCAGTACCGTTGGACAGGGGGGGATGGCTTTCTTT. It yields the protein CASTVGQGGMAFF.